These T cell receptor beta chains were read from a single sample in a study of T cells in Graves' hyperthyroidism and ophthalmopathy. TCRdb ran MiXCR on the multiplex PCR reads and lists one entry per CDR3 protein. The data show some 800,000 distinct CDR3 sequences, roughly 40% seen once. The sequenced material came from blood. All receptors derive from a man in his late teens or twenties with Graves' hyperthyroidism. The CDR3 runs from the conserved cysteine through the conserved F or W. A D gene is named only where the DNA matches it firmly. Rows may omit the clone size; those that give it use once, few, many or a size class.

clone_size	v_call	d_call	j_call	cdr3_nt	cdr3_aa
many	TRBV19	.	TRBJ1-5	TGTGCCAGTAACTTAGGGGATCAGCCCCAGCATTTT	CASNLGDQPQHF
few	TRBV6-1	.	TRBJ1-2	TGTGCCACCCTCCGAGAGCCGACGCATGTCTATGGCTACACCTTC	CATLREPTHVYGYTF
many	TRBV4-3	.	TRBJ2-6	TGCGCCAGCAGCCAAGAGGAGGGGTCTGGGGCCAACGTCCTGACTTTC	CASSQEEGSGANVLTF
.	TRBV7-2	.	TRBJ2-7	TGCGCCAGCAGACGGATCAGCTCCTACGGGCAGTACTTC	CASRRISSYGQYF
.	TRBV25-1	TRBD1	TRBJ1-6	TGTGCCAGCAGTTCCAGGGACAGGAGAAATTCACCCCTCCACTTT	CASSSRDRRNSPLHF
.	TRBV4-1	.	TRBJ1-1	TGCGCCAGCAGTACGACCGGGACTGACACTGAAGCTTTCTTT	CASSTTGTDTEAFF
.	TRBV24-1	TRBD1	TRBJ1-2	TGTGCCACCAGTGATTCCCGCGGACAGGGGAACTATGGCTACACCTTC	CATSDSRGQGNYGYTF
few	TRBV7-3	.	TRBJ2-5	TGCGCCAGCAGCCAAGACTGGCCCAACGCCCAGTACTTC	CASSQDWPNAQYF
few	TRBV4-2	.	TRBJ1-2	TGTGCCAGCAGCCAAGCCGGCCGGGAGTTTGGCTACACCTTC	CASSQAGREFGYTF
few	TRBV7-2	.	TRBJ2-5	TGTGCCAGCAGCCGCCCGGACAGACAAGAGACCCAGTACTTC	CASSRPDRQETQYF
few	TRBV19	.	TRBJ2-6	TGTGCCAGTAGTTACCCGGGACTGGGCTCTGGGGCCAACGTCCTGACTTTC	CASSYPGLGSGANVLTF
.	TRBV4-1	.	TRBJ1-2	TGCGCCAGCAGCCCCCTGGGAGGGAACTATGGCTACACCTTC	CASSPLGGNYGYTF
few	TRBV11-2	.	TRBJ1-1	TGTGCCAGCAGCTTAGAGGCCACCCGAACCACTGAAGCTTTCTTT	CASSLEATRTTEAFF
few	TRBV20-1	TRBD1	TRBJ2-7	TGCAGTGCAACCGGACAGGGAAAGTCGGCCTACGAGCAGTACTTC	CSATGQGKSAYEQYF
few	TRBV6-5	.	TRBJ1-6	TGTGCCAGCTCCCGGGGGCGGAATTCACCCCTCCACTTT	CASSRGRNSPLHF
.	TRBV10-3	.	TRBJ1-2	TGTGCCATCACCTTAGATGGCGGACAAGGCTACACCTTC	CAITLDGGQGYTF
few	TRBV7-8	.	TRBJ2-7	TGTGCCAGCAGCTTAAGAAAGGGCTACGAGCAGTACTTC	CASSLRKGYEQYF
.	TRBV2	.	TRBJ1-1	TGTGCCACGCGGGACACTTACACTGAAGCTTTCTTT	CATRDTYTEAFF
few	TRBV5-1	TRBD1	TRBJ2-5	TGCGCCAGCAGCTCGTCGGGACAGGGGGCTAAAGAGACCCAGTACTTC	CASSSSGQGAKETQYF
few	TRBV7-3	.	TRBJ2-5	TGTGCCAGCAGCCCTAGGGGTAGCGCGGAAGAGACCCAGTACTTC	CASSPRGSAEETQYF
many	TRBV29-1	TRBD1	TRBJ1-4	TGCAGCGTTGCCGGGACAGGGGATGAAAAACTGTTTTTT	CSVAGTGDEKLFF